This entry lists 5 T cell receptor beta chains sequenced from one sample in a study of Graves' ophthalmopathy and Graves' hyperthyroidism. Beta-chain TCR CDR3 regions were amplified from RNA transcripts. First-round RT-PCR relied on HTBI primers, and a second-round multiplex PCR came next. TCRdb called the multiplex PCR reads again in MiXCR, with one record for every CDR3 protein. The sample lists approximately 380,000 distinct CDR3 sequences; around 20% were seen once. Sequencing input: peripheral blood. These receptors were obtained from a woman in her late teens or twenties with stable Graves' hyperthyroidism.

In this sample, this clonotype turned up a few times. This chain connects TRBV3-1 to TRBJ2-7, with D tentatively TRBD1 or TRBD2 (5 bases each). Trimming took 0 bases from V and 9 from J, leaving 9 bases between them. The CDR3 contains 12 residues. The germline V gene encodes CDR1 LGHDT and CDR2 YNNKEL (reference sequence). CDR3 DNA: TGTGCCAGCAGCCAAGATACGAGGGGGCAGTACTTC. This encodes CASSQDTRGQYF.

This clonotype appeared many times. The chain combines TRBV12-3 or TRBV12-4 with TRBJ2-2; a weak D match, TRBD2 (6 bases). CDR3 size: 13 residues. V was trimmed by 7 bases and J by 7 bases, leaving 13 bases between them. The CDR3 reads CASNRDGGGELFF. CDR3 sequence (DNA): TGTGCCAGCAACCGGGACGGGGGCGGGGAGCTGTTTTTT.

The sample holds many counts of this clonotype. CDR3 sequence: CASSLYPQGGHEQYF. In nucleotides, the CDR3 is TGTGCCAGCAGCTTATACCCGCAGGGTGGCCACGAGCAGTACTTC. This rearrangement joins TRBV7-9 to TRBJ2-7, with D perhaps matching TRBD1 (5 bases). Trimming stripped 2 bases from V and 5 bases from J, with 16 bases between. The CDR3 runs 15 residues. Per germline, CDR1 SEHNR and CDR2 FQNEAQ (reference sequence).

This chain links TRBV6-1 with TRBJ1-5; 10 nucleotides match TRBD1. Germline V gene lookup returns CDR1 MNHNS and CDR2 SASEGT. This CDR3 is built from 14 residues. With V trimmed by 4 bases and J by 9 bases, 6 bases remained unmatched. The CDR3 loop is CASSGTGGTTPQHF. The CDR3 DNA sequence: TGTGCCAGCAGTGGGACAGGGGGAACGACGCCCCAGCATTTT.

There are many counts of this clonotype. This sequence joins TRBV4-3 and TRBJ1-1; no definite D call. This CDR3 is built from 14 residues. With 1 base removed from V and 5 bases from J, the gap between germline ends came to 11 bases. Germline lookup yields CDR1 LGHNA and CDR2 YSLEER. The chain's CDR3 is CASSQGESRTEAFF. The CDR3 region has the DNA TGCGCCAGCAGCCAAGGAGAGTCGAGGACTGAAGCTTTCTTT.